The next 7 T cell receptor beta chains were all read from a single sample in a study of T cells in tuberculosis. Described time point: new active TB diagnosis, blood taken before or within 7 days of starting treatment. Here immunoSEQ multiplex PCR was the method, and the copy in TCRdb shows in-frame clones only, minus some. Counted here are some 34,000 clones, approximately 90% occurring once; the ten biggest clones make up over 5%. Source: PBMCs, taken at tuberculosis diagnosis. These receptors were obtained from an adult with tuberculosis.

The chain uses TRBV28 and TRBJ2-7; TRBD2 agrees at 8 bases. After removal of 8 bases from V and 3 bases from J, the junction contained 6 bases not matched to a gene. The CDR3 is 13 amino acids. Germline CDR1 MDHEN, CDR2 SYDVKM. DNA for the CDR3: TGTGCCAGCGCCAGCGGGGGCCGCTACGAGCAGTACTTC. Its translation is CASASGGRYEQYF.

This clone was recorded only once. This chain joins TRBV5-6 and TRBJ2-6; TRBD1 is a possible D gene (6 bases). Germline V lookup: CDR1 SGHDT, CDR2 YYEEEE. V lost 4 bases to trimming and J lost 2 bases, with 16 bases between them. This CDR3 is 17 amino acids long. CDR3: CASSQLQGVAGANVLTF. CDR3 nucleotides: TGTGCCAGCAGCCAGTTACAGGGAGTAGCTGGGGCCAACGTCCTGACTTTC.

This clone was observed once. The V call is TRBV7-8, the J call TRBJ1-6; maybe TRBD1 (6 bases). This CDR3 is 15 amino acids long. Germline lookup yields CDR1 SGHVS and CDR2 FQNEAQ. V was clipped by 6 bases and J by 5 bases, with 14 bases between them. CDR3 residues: CASSGGGGHNSPLHF. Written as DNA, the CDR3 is TGTGCCAGCAGTGGTGGGGGGGGCCATAATTCACCCCTCCACTTT.

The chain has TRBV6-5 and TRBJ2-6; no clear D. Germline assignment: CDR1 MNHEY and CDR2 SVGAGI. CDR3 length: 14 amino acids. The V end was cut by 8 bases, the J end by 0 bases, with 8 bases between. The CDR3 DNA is TGTGCCAGCCGGTGGTTCTCTGGGGCCAACGTCCTGACTTTC. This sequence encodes CASRWFSGANVLTF.

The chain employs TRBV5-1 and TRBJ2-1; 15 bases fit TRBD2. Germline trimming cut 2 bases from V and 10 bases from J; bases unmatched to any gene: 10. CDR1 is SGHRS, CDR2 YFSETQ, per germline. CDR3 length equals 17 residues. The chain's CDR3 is CASSLNPGLAGGGEQFF. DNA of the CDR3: TGCGCCAGCAGCTTAAACCCGGGACTAGCGGGAGGCGGGGAGCAGTTCTTC.

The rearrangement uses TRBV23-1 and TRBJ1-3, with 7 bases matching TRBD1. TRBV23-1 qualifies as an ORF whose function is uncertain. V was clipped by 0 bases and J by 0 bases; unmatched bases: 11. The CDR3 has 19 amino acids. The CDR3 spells CASSQSKKKTGSSGNTIYF. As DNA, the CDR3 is TGCGCCAGCAGTCAATCGAAGAAAAAGACAGGGAGCTCTGGAAACACCATATATTTT.

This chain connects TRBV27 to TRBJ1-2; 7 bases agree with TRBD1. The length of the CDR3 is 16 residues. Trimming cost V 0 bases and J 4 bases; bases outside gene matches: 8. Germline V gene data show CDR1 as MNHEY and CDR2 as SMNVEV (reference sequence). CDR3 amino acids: CASSLSATGVPYGYTF. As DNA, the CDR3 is TGTGCCAGCAGTTTATCAGCTACAGGGGTTCCCTATGGCTACACCTTC.